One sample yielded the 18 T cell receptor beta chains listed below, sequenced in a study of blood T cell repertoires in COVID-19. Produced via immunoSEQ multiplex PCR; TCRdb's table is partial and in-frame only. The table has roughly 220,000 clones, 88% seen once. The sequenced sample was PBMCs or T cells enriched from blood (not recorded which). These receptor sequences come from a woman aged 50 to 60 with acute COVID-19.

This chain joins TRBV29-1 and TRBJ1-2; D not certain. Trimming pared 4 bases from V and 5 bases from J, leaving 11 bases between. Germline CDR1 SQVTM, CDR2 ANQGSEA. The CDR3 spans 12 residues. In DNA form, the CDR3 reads TGCAGCGTTGCGCCTTACAGTTATGGCTACACCTTC. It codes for CSVAPYSYGYTF.

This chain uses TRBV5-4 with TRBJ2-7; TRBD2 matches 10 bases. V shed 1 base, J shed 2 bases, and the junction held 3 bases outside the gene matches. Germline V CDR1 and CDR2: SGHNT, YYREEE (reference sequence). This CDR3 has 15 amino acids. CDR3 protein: CASSLPLAGAYEQYF. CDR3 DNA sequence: TGTGCCAGCAGCTTGCCCCTAGCGGGGGCCTACGAGCAGTACTTC.

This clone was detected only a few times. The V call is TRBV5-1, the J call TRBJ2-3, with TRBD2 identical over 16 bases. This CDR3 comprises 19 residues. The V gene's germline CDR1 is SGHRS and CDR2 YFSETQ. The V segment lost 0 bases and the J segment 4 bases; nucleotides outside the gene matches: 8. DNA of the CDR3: TGCGCCAGCAGCTTGGATGCGGGACTAGCGGGAGGGCCTTCAGATACGCAGTATTTT. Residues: CASSLDAGLAGGPSDTQYF.

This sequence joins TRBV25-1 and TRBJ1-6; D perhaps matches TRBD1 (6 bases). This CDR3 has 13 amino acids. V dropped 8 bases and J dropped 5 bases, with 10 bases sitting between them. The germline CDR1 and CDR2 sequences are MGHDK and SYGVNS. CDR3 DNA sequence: TGTGCCAGCCGACAGGTTAATAATTCACCCCTCCACTTT. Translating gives CASRQVNNSPLHF.

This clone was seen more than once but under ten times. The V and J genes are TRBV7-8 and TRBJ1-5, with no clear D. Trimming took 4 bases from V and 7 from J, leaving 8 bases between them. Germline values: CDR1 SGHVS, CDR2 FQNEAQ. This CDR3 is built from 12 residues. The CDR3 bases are TGTGCCAGCAGCTCCGAGGGACAGCCCCAGCATTTT. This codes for CASSSEGQPQHF.

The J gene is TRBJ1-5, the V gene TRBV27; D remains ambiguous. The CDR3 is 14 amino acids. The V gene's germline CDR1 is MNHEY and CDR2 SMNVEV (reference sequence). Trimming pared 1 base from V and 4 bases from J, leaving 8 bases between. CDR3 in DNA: TGTGCCAGCAGTTTATTGGGAGGTAATCAGCCCCAGCATTTT. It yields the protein CASSLLGGNQPQHF.

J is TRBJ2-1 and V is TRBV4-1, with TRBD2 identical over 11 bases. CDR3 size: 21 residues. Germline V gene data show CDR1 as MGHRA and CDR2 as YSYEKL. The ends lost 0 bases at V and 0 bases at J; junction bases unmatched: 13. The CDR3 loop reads CASSQDGGLAGGRSSYNEQFF. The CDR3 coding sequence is TGCGCCAGCAGCCAAGACGGGGGGCTAGCGGGAGGCCGAAGCTCCTACAATGAGCAGTTCTTC.

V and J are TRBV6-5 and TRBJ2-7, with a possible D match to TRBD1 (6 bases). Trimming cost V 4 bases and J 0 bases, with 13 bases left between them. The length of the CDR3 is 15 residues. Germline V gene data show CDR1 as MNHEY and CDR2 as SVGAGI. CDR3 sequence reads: CASSFLTGISYEQYF. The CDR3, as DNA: TGTGCCAGCAGTTTCCTGACAGGAATCTCCTACGAGCAGTACTTC.

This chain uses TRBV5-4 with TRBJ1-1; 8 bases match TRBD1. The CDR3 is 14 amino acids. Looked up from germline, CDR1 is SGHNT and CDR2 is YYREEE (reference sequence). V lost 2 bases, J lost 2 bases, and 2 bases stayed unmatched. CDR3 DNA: TGTGCCAGCAGCTTCGGACAGGGAAACACTGAAGCTTTCTTT. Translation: CASSFGQGNTEAFF.

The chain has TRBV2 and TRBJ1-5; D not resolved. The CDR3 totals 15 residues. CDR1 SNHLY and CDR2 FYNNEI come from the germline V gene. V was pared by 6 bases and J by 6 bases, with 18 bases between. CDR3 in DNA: TGTGCCAGCAGAGGCGGGCTAGAACGCGGTCAGCCCCAGCATTTT. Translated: CASRGGLERGQPQHF.

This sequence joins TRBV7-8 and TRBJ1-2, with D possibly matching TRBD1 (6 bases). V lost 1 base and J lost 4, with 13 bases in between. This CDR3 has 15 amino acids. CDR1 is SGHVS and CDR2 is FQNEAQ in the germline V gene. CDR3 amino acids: CASSLEVRTVYGYTF. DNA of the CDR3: TGTGCCAGCAGCTTAGAGGTTCGGACAGTCTATGGCTACACCTTC.

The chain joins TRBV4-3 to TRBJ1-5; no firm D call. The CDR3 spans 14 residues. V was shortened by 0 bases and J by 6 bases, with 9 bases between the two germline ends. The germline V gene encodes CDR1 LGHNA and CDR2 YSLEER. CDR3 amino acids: CASSQDKRAQPQHF. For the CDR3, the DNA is TGCGCCAGCAGCCAAGATAAAAGAGCTCAGCCCCAGCATTTT.

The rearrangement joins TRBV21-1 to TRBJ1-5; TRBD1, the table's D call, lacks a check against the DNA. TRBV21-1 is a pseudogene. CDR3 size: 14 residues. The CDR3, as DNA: TGTGCCAGCAGCAATTCCAGGGAAGTCGGGCCCCAGCATTTT. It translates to CASSNSREVGPQHF.

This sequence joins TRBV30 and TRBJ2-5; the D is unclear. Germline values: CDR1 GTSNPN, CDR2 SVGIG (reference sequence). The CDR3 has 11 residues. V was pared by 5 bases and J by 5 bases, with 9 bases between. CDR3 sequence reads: CAWEVGETQYF. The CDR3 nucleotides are TGTGCCTGGGAGGTGGGCGAGACCCAGTACTTC.

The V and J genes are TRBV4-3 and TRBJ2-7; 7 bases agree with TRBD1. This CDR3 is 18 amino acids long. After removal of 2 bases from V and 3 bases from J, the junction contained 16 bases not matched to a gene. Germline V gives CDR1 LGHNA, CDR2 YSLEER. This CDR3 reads CASSQSRSPYRGHYEQYF. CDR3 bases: TGCGCCAGCAGCCAATCCCGAAGCCCCTACAGGGGCCACTACGAGCAGTACTTC.

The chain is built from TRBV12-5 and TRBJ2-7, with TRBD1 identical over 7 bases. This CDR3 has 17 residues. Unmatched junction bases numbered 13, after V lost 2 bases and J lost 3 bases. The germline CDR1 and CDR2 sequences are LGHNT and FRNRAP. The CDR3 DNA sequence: TGTGCTAGTGGTTTGCCCAGGCGAATGACAGGGATCTACGAGCAGTACTTC. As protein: CASGLPRRMTGIYEQYF.

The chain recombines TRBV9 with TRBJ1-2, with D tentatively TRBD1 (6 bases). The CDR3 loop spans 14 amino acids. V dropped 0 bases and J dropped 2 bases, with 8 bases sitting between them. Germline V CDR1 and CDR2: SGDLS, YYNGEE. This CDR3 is CASSVDQGNYGYTF. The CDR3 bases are TGTGCCAGCAGCGTAGACCAGGGGAACTATGGCTACACCTTC.

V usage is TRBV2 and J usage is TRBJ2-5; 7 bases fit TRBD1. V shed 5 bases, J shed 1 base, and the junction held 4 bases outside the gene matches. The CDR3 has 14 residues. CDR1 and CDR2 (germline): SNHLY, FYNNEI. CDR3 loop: CASSRTGVQETQYF. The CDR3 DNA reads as TGTGCCAGCAGTAGAACAGGGGTCCAAGAGACCCAGTACTTC.